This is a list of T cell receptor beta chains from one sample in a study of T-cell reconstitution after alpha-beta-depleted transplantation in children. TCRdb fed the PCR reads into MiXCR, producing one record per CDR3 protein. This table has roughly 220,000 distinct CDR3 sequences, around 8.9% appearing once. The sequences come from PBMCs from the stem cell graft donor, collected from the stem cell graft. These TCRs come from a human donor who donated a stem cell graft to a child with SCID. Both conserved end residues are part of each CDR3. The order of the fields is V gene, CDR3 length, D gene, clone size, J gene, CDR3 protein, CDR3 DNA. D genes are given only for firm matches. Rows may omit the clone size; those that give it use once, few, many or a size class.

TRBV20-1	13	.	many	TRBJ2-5	CSARSSAQETQYF	TGCAGTGCTCGCTCTAGCGCACAAGAGACCCAGTACTTC
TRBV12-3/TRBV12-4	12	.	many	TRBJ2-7	CASSSLYSEQYF	TGTGCCAGCAGTTCCCTATATTCCGAGCAGTACTTC
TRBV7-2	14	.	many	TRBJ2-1	CASSFRGGENEQFF	TGTGCCAGCAGCTTTAGGGGCGGGGAGAATGAGCAGTTCTTC
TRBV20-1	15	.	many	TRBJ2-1	CSARDRGALYNEQFF	TGCAGTGCTAGAGACCGGGGGGCCCTCTACAATGAGCAGTTCTTC
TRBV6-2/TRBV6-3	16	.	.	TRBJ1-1	CASSYDPGHINPGAFF	TGTGCCAGCAGTTACGACCCAGGACACATAAACCCTGGAGCTTTCTTT
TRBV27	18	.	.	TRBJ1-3	CASSLPRHGQNSGNTIYF	TGTGCCAGCAGCCTTCCTCGGCATGGGCAAAACTCTGGAAACACCATATATTTT
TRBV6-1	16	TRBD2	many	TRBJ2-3	CASSEYGGGSTDTQYF	TGTGCCAGCAGTGAATATGGCGGGGGGAGCACAGATACGCAGTATTTT
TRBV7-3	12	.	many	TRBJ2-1	CASSYHSGEQFF	TGTGCCAGCAGCTATCACTCGGGTGAGCAGTTCTTC
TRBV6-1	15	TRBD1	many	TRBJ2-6	CASDRETSGANVLTF	TGTGCCAGCGACAGGGAGACATCTGGGGCCAACGTCCTGACTTTC
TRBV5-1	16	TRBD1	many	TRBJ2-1	CASSLLRDRVGGEQFF	TGCGCCAGCAGCCTTCTCCGGGACAGGGTCGGCGGTGAGCAGTTCTTC
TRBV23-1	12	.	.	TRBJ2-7	CASSQSRASQYF	TGCGCCAGCAGTCAATCAAGGGCCTCCCAGTACTTC
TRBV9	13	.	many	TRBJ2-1	CATSLSPNNEQFF	TGTGCCACTAGTTTGAGCCCAAACAATGAGCAGTTCTTC
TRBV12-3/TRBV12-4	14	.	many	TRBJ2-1	CASSLTTLGNEQFF	TGTGCCAGCAGTTTAACCACACTGGGGAATGAGCAGTTCTTC
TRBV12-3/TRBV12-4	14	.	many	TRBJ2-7	CASSPRPNWGEQYF	TGTGCCAGCAGTCCCCGACCAAATTGGGGGGAGCAGTACTTC
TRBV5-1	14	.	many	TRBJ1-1	CASSPGAGNTEAFF	TGCGCCAGCAGCCCAGGCGCGGGGAACACTGAAGCTTTCTTT
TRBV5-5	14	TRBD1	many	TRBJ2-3	CASSGDRGADTQYF	TGTGCCAGCAGCGGCGACAGGGGTGCAGATACGCAGTATTTT
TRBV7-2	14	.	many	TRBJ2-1	CASSPRASGPEQFF	TGTGCCAGCAGCCCAAGGGCCTCGGGGCCTGAGCAGTTCTTC
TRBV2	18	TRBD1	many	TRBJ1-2	CASSSRRVGTGDAYGYTF	TGTGCCAGCAGTTCCCGTCGTGTCGGGACAGGGGACGCCTATGGCTACACCTTC
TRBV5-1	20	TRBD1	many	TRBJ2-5	CASSLVWRTGRLKYQETQYF	TGCGCCAGCAGCTTGGTTTGGCGGACAGGGCGCCTAAAGTACCAAGAGACCCAGTACTTC
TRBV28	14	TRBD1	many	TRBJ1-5	CASRIQGSNQPQHF	TGTGCCAGCAGGATACAGGGGAGCAATCAGCCCCAGCATTTT
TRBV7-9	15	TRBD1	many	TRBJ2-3	CASSLPGTETDTQYF	TGTGCCAGCAGCTTACCTGGGACAGAGACAGATACGCAGTATTTT
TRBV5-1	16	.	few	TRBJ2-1	CASSLGQVRSYNEQFF	TGCGCCAGCAGCTTGGGGCAGGTCCGGTCCTACAATGAGCAGTTCTTC
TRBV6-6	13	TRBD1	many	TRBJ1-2	CASSEQGAGGYTF	TGTGCCAGCAGTGAGCAGGGGGCAGGCGGCTACACCTTC
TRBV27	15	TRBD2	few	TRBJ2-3	CASSSMGDYGDTQYF	TGTGCCAGCAGTTCCATGGGGGACTACGGAGATACGCAGTATTTT
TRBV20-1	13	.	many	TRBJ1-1	CSARDQTDTEAFF	TGCAGTGCTAGAGATCAGACAGACACTGAAGCTTTCTTT
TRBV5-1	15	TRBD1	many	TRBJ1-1	CASSSFDRGRPEAFF	TGCGCCAGCAGCTCATTCGACAGGGGGAGGCCTGAAGCTTTCTTT
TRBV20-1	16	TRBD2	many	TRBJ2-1	CSARDLERGGVNEQFF	TGCAGTGCTAGAGATCTGGAGCGGGGGGGAGTTAATGAGCAGTTCTTC
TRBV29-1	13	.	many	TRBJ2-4	CSVEGQEANIQYF	TGCAGCGTTGAAGGCCAGGAGGCAAACATTCAGTACTTC
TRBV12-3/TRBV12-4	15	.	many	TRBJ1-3	CASSETWSSGNTIYF	TGTGCCAGCAGTGAGACCTGGAGCTCTGGAAACACCATATATTTT
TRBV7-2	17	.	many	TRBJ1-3	CASSRGARGHSGNTIYF	TGTGCCAGCAGCCGGGGGGCGAGAGGACACTCTGGAAACACCATATATTTT
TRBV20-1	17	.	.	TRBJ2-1	CCARDNLQGTSYNEQFF	TGCTGTGCTAGAGATAATCTCCAGGGGACCTCCTACAATGAGCAGTTCTTC
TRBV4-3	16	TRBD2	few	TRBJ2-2	CASSQELAGSTGELFF	TGCGCCAGCAGCCAAGAGCTAGCGGGGAGCACCGGGGAGCTGTTTTTT
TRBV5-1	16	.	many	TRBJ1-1	CASTPLQGSWGTEAFF	TGCGCCAGCACTCCCTTACAGGGAAGCTGGGGCACTGAAGCTTTCTTT
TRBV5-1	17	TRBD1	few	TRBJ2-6	CASSRTGAISGANVLTF	TGCGCCAGCAGCCGGACAGGGGCAATCTCTGGGGCCAACGTCCTGACTTTC
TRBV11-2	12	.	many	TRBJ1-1	CASSSPSGEAFF	TGTGCCAGCAGCTCCCCATCGGGTGAAGCTTTCTTT
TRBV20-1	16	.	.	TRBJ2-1	CSARGRGGGSYNEQFF	TGCAGTGCTAGAGGTCGAGGCGGAGGCTCCTACAATGAGCAGTTCTTC
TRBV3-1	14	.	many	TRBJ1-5	CASSQRAIGMPQHF	TGTGCCAGCAGCCAGAGGGCAATCGGAATGCCCCAGCATTTT
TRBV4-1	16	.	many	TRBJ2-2	CASSQLAVMNTGELFF	TGCGCCAGCAGCCAATTAGCGGTTATGAACACCGGGGAGCTGTTTTTT
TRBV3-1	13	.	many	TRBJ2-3	CASRFQGIDTQYF	TGTGCCAGCAGATTCCAGGGGATAGATACGCAGTATTTT
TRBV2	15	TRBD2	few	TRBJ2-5	CASSRSGGASETQYF	TGTGCCAGCAGCCGTAGCGGGGGGGCTTCTGAGACCCAGTACTTC
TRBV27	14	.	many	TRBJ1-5	CASRKQDSNQPQHF	TGTGCCAGCAGAAAACAGGATAGCAATCAGCCCCAGCATTTT
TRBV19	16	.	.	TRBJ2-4	CASSLLGGPAKNIQYF	TGTGCCAGTAGTCTTCTCGGGGGGCCAGCCAAAAACATTCAGTACTTC
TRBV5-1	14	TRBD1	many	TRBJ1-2	CASSLEGRGSGYTF	TGCGCCAGCAGCTTGGAAGGCAGGGGGTCTGGCTACACCTTC
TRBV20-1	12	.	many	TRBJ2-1	CSASTLANEQFF	TGCAGTGCTAGTACTTTGGCAAATGAGCAGTTCTTC
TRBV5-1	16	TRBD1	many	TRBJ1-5	CASSPSGGQGAQPQHF	TGCGCCAGCAGCCCCAGTGGGGGACAGGGGGCTCAGCCCCAGCATTTT
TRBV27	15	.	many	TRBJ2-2	CASSPGTYRTGELFF	TGTGCCAGCAGTCCGGGGACTTATCGGACCGGGGAGCTGTTTTTT
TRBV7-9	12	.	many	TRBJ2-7	CASSLTPYEQYF	TGTGCCAGCAGCTTAACTCCCTACGAGCAGTACTTC
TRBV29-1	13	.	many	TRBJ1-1	CSVAARGSPEAFF	TGCAGCGTTGCGGCCAGGGGAAGCCCTGAAGCTTTCTTT
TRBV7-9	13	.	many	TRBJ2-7	CASSLGRQNEQYF	TGTGCCAGCAGCTTAGGACGCCAGAACGAGCAGTACTTC
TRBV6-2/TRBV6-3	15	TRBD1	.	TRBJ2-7	CASSPLRTGTYEQYF	TGTGCCAGCAGTCCCCTCCGGACAGGGACCTACGAGCAGTACTTC
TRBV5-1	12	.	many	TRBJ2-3	CASSPVADTQYF	TGCGCCAGCTCCCCGGTGGCAGATACGCAGTATTTT
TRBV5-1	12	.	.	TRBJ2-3	CASSGELDTQYF	TGCGCCAGCAGCGGAGAGCTCGATACGCAGTATTTT
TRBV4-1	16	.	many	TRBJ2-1	CASSFLRDPAYNEQFF	TGCGCCAGCAGTTTTTTACGGGACCCAGCCTACAATGAGCAGTTCTTC
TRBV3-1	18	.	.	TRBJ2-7	CTICLAANRGIALYEQYF	TGTACCATCTGTTTAGCGGCAAACAGGGGAATCGCCCTCTACGAGCAGTACTTC
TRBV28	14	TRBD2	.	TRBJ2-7	CASSFWGGDYEQYF	TGTGCCAGCAGTTTTTGGGGGGGGGATTACGAGCAGTACTTC
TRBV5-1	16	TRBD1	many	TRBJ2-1	CASSPPGTGSNHEQFF	TGCGCCAGCAGCCCCCCCGGGACAGGGAGTAACCATGAGCAGTTCTTC
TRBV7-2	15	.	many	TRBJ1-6	CASSLERQGNSPLHF	TGTGCCAGCAGCTTAGAAAGGCAGGGTAATTCACCCCTCCACTTT
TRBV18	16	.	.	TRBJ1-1	CASSPTRGGRNTEAFF	TGTGCCAGCTCACCCACCCGTGGGGGACGGAACACTGAAGCTTTCTTT
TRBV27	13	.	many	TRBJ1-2	CASSLTANYGYTF	TGTGCCAGCAGTTTGACAGCTAACTATGGCTACACCTTC